Ten or more counts support the clone carrying this TCR beta chain. Its target is unknown. Researchers took RNA transcripts and amplified the TCR beta CDR3 regions from them. When the TCR CDR3 underwent first-round RT-PCR, the HTBI primer set was used. A single record per CDR3 protein comes from TCRdb applying MiXCR to the multiplex PCR reads. The sample yields 640,000 or so distinct CDR3 sequences, roughly 15% seen once. This specimen comes from a study of T cells in Graves' hyperthyroidism and ophthalmopathy. Whole-study context: Peripheral blood sampling occurred at initial diagnosis, before any treatment.

Findings and caveats of the study: Onset of ophthalmopathy came a median around 6.2 months after the model predicted it.

V lost 2 bases to trimming and J lost 5 bases; unmatched junction nucleotides: 13. The CDR3 runs 18 residues. Per the germline V gene, CDR1 is MDHEN and CDR2 is SYDVKM. Sequencing input: blood. This receptor was identified in a middle-aged woman with Graves' ophthalmopathy. This chain connects TRBV28 to TRBJ2-7, with 12 nucleotides matching TRBD2. CDR3 amino acids: CASSLPTLLAGGPNEQYF. CDR3 nucleotide sequence: TGTGCCAGCAGTTTACCAACTCTCCTAGCGGGAGGGCCGAACGAGCAGTACTTC.